These 10 T cell receptor beta chains were all obtained from the same sample, sequenced in a study of Graves' ophthalmopathy and Graves' hyperthyroidism. Amplified TCR beta CDR3 regions were obtained using RNA transcripts as template. First-round RT-PCR with HTBI primers preceded a second-round multiplex PCR. In TCRdb, the multiplex PCR reads were re-called with MiXCR into one record per CDR3 protein. Seen here are over 150,000 distinct CDR3 sequences, more than 30% observed once, and the top ten hold around 5.8%. The source material was peripheral blood. The receptors come from a woman in her thirties or forties with Graves' ophthalmopathy.

This rearrangement joins TRBV27 to TRBJ2-4, with TRBD2 identical over 8 bases. There are 12 residues in the CDR3. V lost 3 bases to trimming and J lost 8 bases; unmatched junction nucleotides: 0. CDR1 is MNHEY, CDR2 SMNVEV, per germline (reference sequence). The CDR3 region is CASSFGGDIQYF. The CDR3 DNA reads as TGTGCCAGCAGTTTCGGGGGGGACATTCAGTACTTC.

This clonotype was found many times. The rearrangement joins TRBV7-2 to TRBJ1-5, with 9 positions matching TRBD1. The CDR3 spans 19 residues. Germline assignment: CDR1 SGHTA and CDR2 FQGNSA. The V and J ends lost 5 bases and 0 bases, in that order; junction bases with no gene match: 14. Here the CDR3 DNA reads TGTGCCAGCAGCAGTACCGGGACAGGGTTAAGTTATAGCAATCAGCCCCAGCATTTT. This sequence encodes CASSSTGTGLSYSNQPQHF.

This clonotype was detected ten times or more. The chain couples TRBV6-6 to TRBJ2-5; D possibly matches TRBD1 or TRBD2 (8 bases each). CDR3 length: 17 amino acids. V shed 2 bases and J shed 1 base, with 17 bases lying between them. Germline V gene data show CDR1 as MNHNY and CDR2 as SVGAGI (reference sequence). The CDR3 sequence: CASSYRGGTGSQETQYF. The CDR3 DNA follows: TGTGCCAGCAGTTACCGGGGGGGGACAGGATCCCAAGAGACCCAGTACTTC.

This clonotype was seen at least ten times. This chain connects TRBV18 to TRBJ2-5; D is possibly TRBD1 (6 bases). The CDR3 totals 15 residues. The germline V and J ends were trimmed by 5 bases and 1 base, with 14 bases remaining between them. CDR1 KGHSH and CDR2 LQKENI come from the germline V gene. The CDR3 DNA reads TGTGCCAGCTCATACCAGGGGATCCTCCAAGAGACCCAGTACTTC. As protein: CASSYQGILQETQYF.

The rearrangement uses TRBV7-9 and TRBJ1-1; D call uncertain. CDR3 size: 15 residues. CDR1 and CDR2 (germline): SEHNR, FQNEAQ (reference sequence). V lost 2 bases and J lost 0, with 10 bases in between. The CDR3 coding sequence is TGTGCCAGCAGCTTACCCTTCACGGTGAACACTGAAGCTTTCTTT. Translation gives CASSLPFTVNTEAFF.

The chain is built from TRBV7-8 and TRBJ2-5; D might be TRBD1 (5 bases). Trimming pared 1 base from V and 5 bases from J, leaving 23 bases between. Looked up from germline, CDR1 is SGHVS and CDR2 is FQNEAQ. The CDR3 consists of 18 residues. DNA for the CDR3: TGTGCCAGCAGCTTAGTGTCATTGGTCGCAGGGCGGCAGGAGACCCAGTACTTC. It translates to CASSLVSLVAGRQETQYF.

The table lists this clonotype with many counts. The chain uses TRBV7-2 and TRBJ1-3, with TRBD1 as a possible D gene (6 bases). CDR1 is SGHTA and CDR2 is FQGNSA in the germline V gene. This CDR3 has 14 residues. V gave up 1 base and J gave up 2 bases, with 6 bases separating them. As DNA, the CDR3 is TGTGCCAGCAGCTTAGGGGGGCCTGGAAACACCATATATTTT. Translation gives CASSLGGPGNTIYF.

The genes are TRBV29-1 and TRBJ1-1, with D maybe TRBD1 (5 bases). Trimming took off 6 bases at V and 0 bases at J, with 11 bases between the two ends. The germline gives CDR1 SQVTM, CDR2 ANQGSEA. The CDR3 sequence is 13 residues long. This CDR3 reads CSVTEDMNTEAFF. Here the CDR3 DNA reads TGCAGCGTGACGGAGGACATGAACACTGAAGCTTTCTTT.

V and J are TRBV12-3 or TRBV12-4 and TRBJ1-1; weak D call: TRBD1 (5 bases). V was trimmed by 7 bases and J by 6 bases, leaving 18 bases between them. The CDR3 covers 14 residues. DNA for the CDR3: TGTGCCAGCATAATAACTCAGGGAGGCTCTGAAGCTTTCTTT. This translates into CASIITQGGSEAFF.

CDR3 residues: CASSLVAAANVLTF. The CDR3 DNA reads TGTGCCAGCAGTTTAGTCGCGGCCGCCAACGTCCTGACTTTC. The chain uses TRBV28 and TRBJ2-6; D call uncertain. Germline V CDR1 and CDR2: MDHEN, SYDVKM. Trimming cost V 2 bases and J 7 bases, with 9 bases left between them. This CDR3 region has 14 residues. Full variable domain (remainder filled in from reference TRBV28 and TRBJ2-6): DVKVTQSSRYLVKRTGEKVFLECVQDMDHENMFWYRQDPGLGLRLIYFSYDVKMKEKGDIPEGYSVSREKKERFSLILESASTNQTSMYLCASSLVAAANVLTFGAGSRLTVL.